This T cell receptor (beta chain) was profiled in a study of blood T cell repertoires in COVID-19. The overall study: Sites across the United States, Italy and Spain contributed samples from acute and convalescent COVID-19. In each case, the material was cDNA or gDNA derived from T cells, B-cell-depleted T cells, or PBMCs.

CDR3 size: 12 residues. V was trimmed by 2 bases and J by 6 bases, leaving 7 bases between them. CDR1 and CDR2 from the germline V gene are SGHRS and YFSETQ. Authors' methods: Scientists estimated how many nucleated cells there were by amplifying reference gene primers. Produced via immunoSEQ multiplex PCR; TCRdb's table is partial and in-frame only. V, J and clone size derive from that table, while D and trimming were established from the DNA sequence. The table shows roughly 130,000 clones, with about 90% occurring only once. The V call is TRBV5-1, the J call TRBJ2-3; tentative D call: TRBD2 (6 bases). This receptor was identified in a woman aged 55 to 70 with acute or convalescent COVID-19. Sequencing was carried out using peripheral blood. CDR3 protein: CASSFTSDTQYF. The CDR3, as DNA: TGCGCCAGCAGCTTTACTAGCGATACGCAGTATTTT.